This TCR beta chain was documented in a study of OX40 agonist ivuxolimab in advanced cancers. Study conclusions and caveats: CD4+ T cells averaged fewer expanded clones than CD8+ T cells.

V lost 0 bases and J lost 0, with 6 bases in between. The CDR3 extends over 16 amino acids. The germline V gene encodes CDR1 LGHNT and CDR2 FRNRAP. As for this clone: The antigen remains undetermined.

Libraries were prepared by immunoSEQ multiplex PCR; TCRdb keeps only in-frame clonotypes and omits some of them. Among approximately 77,000 clones listed, approximately 90% were seen once. The sequence was obtained from an adult with an advanced solid tumor such as melanoma, head and neck, liver or kidney cancer. This chain links TRBV12-5 with TRBJ1-6; D gene unclear. Sequenced here: CD4+ or CD8+ T cells sorted from blood, sampled in a trial of the OX40 agonist ivuxolimab. The CDR3 spells CASGLVPDSYNSPLHF. CDR3 bases: TGTGCTAGTGGTTTGGTCCCCGACTCCTATAATTCACCCCTCCACTTT.